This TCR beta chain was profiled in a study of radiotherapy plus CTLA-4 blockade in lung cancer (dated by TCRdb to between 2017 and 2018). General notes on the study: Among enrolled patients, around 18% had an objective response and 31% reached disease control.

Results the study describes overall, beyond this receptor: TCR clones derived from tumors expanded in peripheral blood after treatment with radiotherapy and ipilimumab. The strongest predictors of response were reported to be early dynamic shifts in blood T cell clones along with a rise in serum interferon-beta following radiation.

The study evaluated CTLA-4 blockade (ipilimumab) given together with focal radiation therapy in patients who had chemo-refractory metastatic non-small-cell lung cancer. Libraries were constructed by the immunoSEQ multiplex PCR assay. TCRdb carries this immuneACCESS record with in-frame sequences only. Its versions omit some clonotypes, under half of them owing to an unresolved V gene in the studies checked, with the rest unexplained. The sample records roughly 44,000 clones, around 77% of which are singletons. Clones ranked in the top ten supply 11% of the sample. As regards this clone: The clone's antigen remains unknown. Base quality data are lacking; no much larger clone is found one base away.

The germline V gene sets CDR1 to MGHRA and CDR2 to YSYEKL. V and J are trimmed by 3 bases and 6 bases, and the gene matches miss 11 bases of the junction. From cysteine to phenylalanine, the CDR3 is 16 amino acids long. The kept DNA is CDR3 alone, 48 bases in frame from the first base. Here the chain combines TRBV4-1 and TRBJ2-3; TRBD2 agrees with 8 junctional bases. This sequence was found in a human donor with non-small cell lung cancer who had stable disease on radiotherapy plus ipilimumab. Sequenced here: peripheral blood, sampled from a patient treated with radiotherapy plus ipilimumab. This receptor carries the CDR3 CASSHRAGGRGDTQYF. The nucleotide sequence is TGCGCCAGCAGCCACAGGGCGGGGGGCCGGGGGGATACGCAGTATTTT.